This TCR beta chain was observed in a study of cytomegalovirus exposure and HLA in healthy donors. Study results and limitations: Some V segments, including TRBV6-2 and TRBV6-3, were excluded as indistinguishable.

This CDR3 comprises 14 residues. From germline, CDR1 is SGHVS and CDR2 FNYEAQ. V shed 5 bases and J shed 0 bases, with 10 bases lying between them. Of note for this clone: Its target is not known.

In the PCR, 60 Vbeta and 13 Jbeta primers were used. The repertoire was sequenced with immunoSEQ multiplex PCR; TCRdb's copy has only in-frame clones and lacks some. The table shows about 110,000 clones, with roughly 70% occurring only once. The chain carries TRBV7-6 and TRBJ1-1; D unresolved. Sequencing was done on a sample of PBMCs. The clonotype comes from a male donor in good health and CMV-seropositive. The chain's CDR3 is CASSQAILNTEAFF. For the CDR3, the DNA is TGTGCCAGCAGCCAGGCCATACTGAACACTGAAGCTTTCTTT.